This TCR beta chain derives from a study of T cell responses to AZD1222 COVID-19 vaccine. Overall study findings and caveats: Donors skewed white British and female; clonal diversity was possibly underestimated. Reports say nearly half of spike-specific TCRs go after unmutated variant regions. Spike-specific TCR breadth and depth grew following two AZD1222 doses.

Profiling relied on immunoSEQ multiplex PCR, and the TCRdb table lists in-frame clones only, not all of them. The sample consists of approximately 50,000 clones, 60% to 85% of them appearing once. On this clone: Its specificity is not known.

This CDR3 has 12 residues. Trimming stripped 1 base from V and 8 bases from J, with 6 bases between. CDR1 and CDR2 from the germline V gene are SGHDN and FVKESK. Specimen: peripheral blood, collected on day 0 of AZD1222 vaccination. J is TRBJ2-1 and V is TRBV14; D is unresolved. The source is an adult in good health. The CDR3 sequence: CASSQVGYEQFF. CDR3 nucleotides: TGTGCCAGCAGCCAAGTAGGCTATGAGCAGTTCTTC. The complete variable domain, with remaining parts taken from reference TRBV14 and TRBJ2-1, reads EAGVTQFPSHSVIEKGQTVTLRCDPISGHDNLYWYRRVMGKEIKFLLHFVKESKQDESGMPNNRFLAERTGGTYSTLKVQPAELEDSGVYFCASSQVGYEQFFGPGTRLTVL.